The TCR beta chain under discussion was sequenced for a study of circulating tumor DNA in untreated peripheral T-cell lymphoma (dated by TCRdb to the early 2020s). Tumor-specific TCR clonotypes were identified by sequencing baseline tumor tissue collected before treatment. Next-generation sequencing of T-cell receptor sequences was used to monitor peripheral T-cell lymphoma patients receiving frontline treatment on a trial. About this clone: The antigen this receptor binds is unknown. Base quality data are lacking; no much larger clone is found one base away.

The method behind the library was the immunoSEQ multiplex PCR assay. This is the immuneACCESS table as TCRdb keeps it, with only in-frame sequences that have V and J called. A part of the clones is gone; compared with another copy, unresolved V genes explain less than half, and the rest is unexplained. Present in this sample are 6,000 or so clones, about 72% of which were seen just once. Clones ranked in the top ten supply under 30% of the sample. Reading the germline V gene gives CDR1 LGHNT and CDR2 FRNRAP. The CDR3 spans 14 residues, from the cysteine through the phenylalanine. The CDR3 DNA has 42 bases and is translated from base 1. What the work shows at the level of the full study, not this receptor alone: Tumor-specific clonotypes were identified in under 80% of patients, from roughly 86% of baseline tissues and approximately 61% of baseline serum samples.

The rearrangement joined TRBV12-5 to TRBJ1-4; a weak D assignment points to TRBD1 (6 bases agree). Sequencing was done on a sample of tumor tissue. The TCR comes from a human donor with peripheral T-cell lymphoma. The sequence in DNA is TGTGCCAGCACCATAGGGGGAAGGAGTGAAAAACTGTTTTTT. This translates into CASTIGGRSEKLFF.